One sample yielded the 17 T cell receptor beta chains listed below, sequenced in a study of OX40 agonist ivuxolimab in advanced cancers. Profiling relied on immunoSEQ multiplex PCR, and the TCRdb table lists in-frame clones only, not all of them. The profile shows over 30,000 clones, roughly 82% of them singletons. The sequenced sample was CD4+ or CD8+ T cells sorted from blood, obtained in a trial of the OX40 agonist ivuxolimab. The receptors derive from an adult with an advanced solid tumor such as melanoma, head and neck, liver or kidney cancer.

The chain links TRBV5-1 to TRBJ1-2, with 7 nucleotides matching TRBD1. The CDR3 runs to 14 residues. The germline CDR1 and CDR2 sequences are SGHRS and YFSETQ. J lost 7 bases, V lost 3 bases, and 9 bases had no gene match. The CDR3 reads CASSSDRALSGYTF. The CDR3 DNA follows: TGCGCCAGCAGCTCCGACAGGGCCTTGAGTGGCTACACCTTC.

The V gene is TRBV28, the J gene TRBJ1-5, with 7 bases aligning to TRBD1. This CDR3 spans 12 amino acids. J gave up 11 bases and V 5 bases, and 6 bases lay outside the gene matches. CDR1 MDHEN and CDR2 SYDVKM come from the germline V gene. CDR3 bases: TGTGCCAGCAGTCCAGGGGGGGTGGCCCAGCATTTT. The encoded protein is CASSPGGVAQHF.

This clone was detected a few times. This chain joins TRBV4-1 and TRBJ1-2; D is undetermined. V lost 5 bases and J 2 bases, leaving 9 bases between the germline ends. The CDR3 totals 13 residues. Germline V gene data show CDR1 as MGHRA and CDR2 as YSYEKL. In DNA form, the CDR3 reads TGCGCCAGCAGCGGGGTGGGGAACTATGGCTACACCTTC. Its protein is CASSGVGNYGYTF.

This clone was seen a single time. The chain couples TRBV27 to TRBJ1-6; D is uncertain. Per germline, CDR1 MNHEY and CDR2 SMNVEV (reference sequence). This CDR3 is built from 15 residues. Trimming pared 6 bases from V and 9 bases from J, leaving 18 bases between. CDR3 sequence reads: CASRADKGWFSPLHF. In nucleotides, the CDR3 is TGTGCCAGCAGAGCCGACAAGGGTTGGTTTTCACCCCTCCACTTT.

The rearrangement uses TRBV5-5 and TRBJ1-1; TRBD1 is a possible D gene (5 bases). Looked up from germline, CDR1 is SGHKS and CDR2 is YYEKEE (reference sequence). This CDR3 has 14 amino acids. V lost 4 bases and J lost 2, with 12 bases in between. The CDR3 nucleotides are TGTGCCAGCAGCCCGTGGGACGGCAACACTGAAGCTTTCTTT. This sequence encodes CASSPWDGNTEAFF.

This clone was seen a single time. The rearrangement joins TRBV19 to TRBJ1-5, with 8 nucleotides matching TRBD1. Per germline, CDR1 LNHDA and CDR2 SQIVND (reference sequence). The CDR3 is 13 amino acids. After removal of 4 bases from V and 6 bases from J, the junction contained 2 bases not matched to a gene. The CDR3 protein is CASSTTGVQPQHF. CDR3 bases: TGTGCCAGTAGTACGACAGGGGTTCAGCCCCAGCATTTT.

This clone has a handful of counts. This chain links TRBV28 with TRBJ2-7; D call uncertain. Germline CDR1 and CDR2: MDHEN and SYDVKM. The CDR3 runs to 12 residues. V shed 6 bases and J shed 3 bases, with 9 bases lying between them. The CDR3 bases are TGTGCCAGCAGAACCCCGGACTACGAGCAGTACTTC. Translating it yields CASRTPDYEQYF.

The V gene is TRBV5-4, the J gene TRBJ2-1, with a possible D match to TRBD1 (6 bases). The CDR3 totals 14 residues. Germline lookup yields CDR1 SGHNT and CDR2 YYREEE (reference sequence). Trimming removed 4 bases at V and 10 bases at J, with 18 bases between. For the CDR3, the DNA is TGTGCCAGCAGCGTAGCGCCAGGGGCCCCCGAGCAGTTCTTC. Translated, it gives CASSVAPGAPEQFF.

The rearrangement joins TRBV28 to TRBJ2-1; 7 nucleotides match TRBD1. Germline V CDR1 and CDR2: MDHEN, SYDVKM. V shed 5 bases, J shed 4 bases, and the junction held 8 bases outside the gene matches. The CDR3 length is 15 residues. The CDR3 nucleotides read TGTGCCAGCAGTCTCCCGACAGGGCGGTACAATGAGCAGTTCTTC. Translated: CASSLPTGRYNEQFF. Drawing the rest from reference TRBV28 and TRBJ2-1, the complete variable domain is DVKVTQSSRYLVKRTGEKVFLECVQDMDHENMFWYRQDPGLGLRLIYFSYDVKMKEKGDIPEGYSVSREKKERFSLILESASTNQTSMYLCASSLPTGRYNEQFFGPGTRLTVL.

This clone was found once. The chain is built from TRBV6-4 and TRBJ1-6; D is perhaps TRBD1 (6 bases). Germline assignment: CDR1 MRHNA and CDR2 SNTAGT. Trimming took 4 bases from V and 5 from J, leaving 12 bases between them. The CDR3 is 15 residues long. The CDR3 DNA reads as TGTGCCAGCAGTGCTTCCAGGGGAGATAATTCACCCCTCCACTTT. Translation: CASSASRGDNSPLHF.

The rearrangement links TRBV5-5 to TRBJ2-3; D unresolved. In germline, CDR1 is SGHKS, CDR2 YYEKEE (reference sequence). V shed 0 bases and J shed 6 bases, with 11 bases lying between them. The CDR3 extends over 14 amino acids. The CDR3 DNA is TGTGCCAGCAGCTTGGTGGTTGGTCCCGATACGCAGTATTTT. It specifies CASSLVVGPDTQYF.

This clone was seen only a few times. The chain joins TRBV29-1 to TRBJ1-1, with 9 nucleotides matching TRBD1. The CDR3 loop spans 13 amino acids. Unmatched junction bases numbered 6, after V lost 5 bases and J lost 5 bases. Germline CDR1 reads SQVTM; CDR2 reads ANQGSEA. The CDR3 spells CSVRDRGGTEAFF. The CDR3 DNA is TGCAGCGTTCGAGACAGGGGGGGTACTGAAGCTTTCTTT.

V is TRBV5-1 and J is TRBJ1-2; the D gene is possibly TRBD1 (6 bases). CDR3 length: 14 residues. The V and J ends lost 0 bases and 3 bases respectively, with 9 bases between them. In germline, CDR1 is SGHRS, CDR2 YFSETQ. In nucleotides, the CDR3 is TGCGCCAGCAGCTTGGGTCAGGGGTACTATGGCTACACCTTC. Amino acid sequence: CASSLGQGYYGYTF.

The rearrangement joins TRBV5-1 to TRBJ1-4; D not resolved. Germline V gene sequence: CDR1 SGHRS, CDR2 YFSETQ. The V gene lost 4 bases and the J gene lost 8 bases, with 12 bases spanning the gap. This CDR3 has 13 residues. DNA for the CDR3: TGCGCCAGCAGCGGGCCCAAGGAGGAAAAACTGTTTTTT. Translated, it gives CASSGPKEEKLFF.

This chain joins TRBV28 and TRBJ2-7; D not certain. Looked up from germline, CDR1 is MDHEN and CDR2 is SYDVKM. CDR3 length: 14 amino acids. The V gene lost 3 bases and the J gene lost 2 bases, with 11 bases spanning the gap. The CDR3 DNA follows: TGTGCCAGCAGTTTTATCGGGTCCACCTACGAGCAGTACTTC. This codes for CASSFIGSTYEQYF.

In DNA form, the CDR3 reads TGTGCCAGCAGTTTGGAGAGCCCGGACTACAATGAGCAGTTCTTC. Its translation is CASSLESPDYNEQFF. The chain has TRBV27 and TRBJ2-1, with D unresolved. Germline CDR1 and CDR2: MNHEY and SMNVEV (reference sequence). The V end was cut by 3 bases, the J end by 3 bases, with 12 bases between. The CDR3 runs to 15 residues.

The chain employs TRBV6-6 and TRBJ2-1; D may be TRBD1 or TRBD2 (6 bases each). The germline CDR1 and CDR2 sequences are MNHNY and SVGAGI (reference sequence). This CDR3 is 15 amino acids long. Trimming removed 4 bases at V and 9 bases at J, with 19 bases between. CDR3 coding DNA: TGTGCCAGCAGTTGGGGGCCCGGGGGTAACCCTGAGCAGTTCTTC. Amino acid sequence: CASSWGPGGNPEQFF.